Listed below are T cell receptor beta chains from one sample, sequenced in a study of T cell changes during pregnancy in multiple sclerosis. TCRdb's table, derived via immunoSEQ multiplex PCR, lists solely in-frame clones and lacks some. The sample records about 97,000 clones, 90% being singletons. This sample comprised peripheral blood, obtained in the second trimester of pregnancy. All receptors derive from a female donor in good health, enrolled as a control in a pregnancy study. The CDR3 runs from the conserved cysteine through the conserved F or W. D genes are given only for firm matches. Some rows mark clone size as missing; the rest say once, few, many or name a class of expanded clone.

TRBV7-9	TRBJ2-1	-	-	CASSLGGGGTYNEQFF	TGTGCCAGCAGCTTGGGGGGTGGCGGAACCTACAATGAGCAGTTCTTC
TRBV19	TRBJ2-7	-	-	CASSMGQGSDEQYF	TGTGCCAGTAGTATGGGTCAGGGGTCGGACGAGCAGTACTTC
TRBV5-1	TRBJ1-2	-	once	CASSLTGFGPGGLYGYTF	TGCGCCAGCAGCTTGACAGGTTTTGGACCTGGGGGCCTTTATGGCTACACCTTC
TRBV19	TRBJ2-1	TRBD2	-	CASSMSRGLAAYNEQFF	TGTGCCAGTAGTATGTCCCGGGGACTAGCGGCCTACAATGAGCAGTTCTTC
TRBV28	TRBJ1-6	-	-	CASSLSSPLHF	TGTGCCAGCAGTTTGAGCTCACCCCTCCACTTT
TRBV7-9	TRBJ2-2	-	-	CASSLVQTGELFF	TGTGCCAGCAGCTTAGTACAAACCGGGGAGCTGTTTTTT
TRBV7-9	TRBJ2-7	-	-	CASSLNAGAGLYF	TGTGCCAGCAGCTTAAATGCGGGGGCCGGGCTGTACTTC
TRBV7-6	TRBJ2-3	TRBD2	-	CASSLASGGARDTQYF	TGTGCCAGCAGCTTAGCTAGCGGGGGGGCCAGAGATACGCAGTATTTT
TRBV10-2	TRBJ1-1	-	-	CASSAAGRRNTEAFF	TGCGCCAGCAGCGCCGCGGGACGACGGAACACTGAAGCTTTCTTT
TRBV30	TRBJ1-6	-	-	CAWSADRSSYNSPLHF	TGTGCCTGGAGTGCCGACAGGAGCTCCTATAATTCACCCCTCCACTTT
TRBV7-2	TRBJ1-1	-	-	CASSLSRMNTEAFF	TGTGCCAGCAGCTTAAGCCGAATGAACACTGAAGCTTTCTTT
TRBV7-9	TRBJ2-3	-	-	CASSQTGFADTQYF	TGTGCCAGCAGCCAGACAGGTTTCGCAGATACGCAGTATTTT
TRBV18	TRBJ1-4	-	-	CASSLQDTNEKLFF	TGTGCCAGCTCCCTACAGGATACTAATGAAAAACTGTTTTTT
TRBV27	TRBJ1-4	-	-	CASSLQAATNEKLFF	TGTGCCAGCAGTTTACAGGCCGCAACTAATGAAAAACTGTTTTTT
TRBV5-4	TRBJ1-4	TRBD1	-	CASSLGQGLEKLFF	TGTGCCAGCAGCTTGGGACAGGGGCTTGAAAAACTGTTTTTT
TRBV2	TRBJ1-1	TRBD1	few	CASSGTGGLIGFF	TGTGCCAGCAGCGGGACAGGGGGGTTAATAGGTTTCTTT
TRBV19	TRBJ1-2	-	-	CASSTSGVVGYGYTF	TGTGCCAGTAGTACGTCGGGAGTGGTTGGCTATGGCTACACCTTC
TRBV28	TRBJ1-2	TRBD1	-	CASTLTGGARGYTF	TGTGCCAGCACCCTGACAGGGGGCGCTAGGGGCTACACCTTC
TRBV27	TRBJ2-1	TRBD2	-	CASNGFLAGGYNEQFF	TGTGCCAGCAACGGGTTTCTAGCGGGAGGCTACAATGAGCAGTTCTTC
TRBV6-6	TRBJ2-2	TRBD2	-	CASSYSQAGGSGELFF	TGTGCCAGCAGTTACTCCCAAGCGGGAGGGTCCGGGGAGCTGTTTTTT
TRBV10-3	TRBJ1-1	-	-	CAISESGNTEAFF	TGTGCCATCAGTGAATCCGGGAACACTGAAGCTTTCTTT
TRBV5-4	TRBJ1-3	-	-	CASSFSGAGNTIYF	TGTGCCAGCAGCTTCAGCGGTGCTGGAAACACCATATATTTT
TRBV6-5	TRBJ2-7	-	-	CASSYTSGEQYF	TGTGCCAGCAGTTACACATCGGGGGAGCAGTACTTC
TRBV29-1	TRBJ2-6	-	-	CSVEDLRELAGANVLTF	TGCAGCGTTGAAGATCTGAGGGAACTAGCTGGGGCCAACGTCCTGACTTTC
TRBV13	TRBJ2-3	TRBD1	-	CASSSRDRGDTDTQYF	TGTGCCAGCAGCTCTCGGGACAGGGGGGACACAGATACGCAGTATTTT
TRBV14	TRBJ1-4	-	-	CASSQEETGRGEKLFF	TGTGCCAGCAGCCAAGAAGAAACAGGGCGAGGAGAAAAACTGTTTTTT
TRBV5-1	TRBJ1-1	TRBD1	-	CASSWTGLRSAEAFF	TGCGCCAGCAGTTGGACAGGCCTGCGGAGCGCTGAAGCTTTCTTT
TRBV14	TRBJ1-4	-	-	CASSQDGGGYEEKLFF	TGTGCCAGCAGCCAAGATGGGGGAGGATATGAAGAAAAACTGTTTTTT
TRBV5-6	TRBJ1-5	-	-	CASSLRVRQGTSNQPQHF	TGTGCCAGCAGCTTACGAGTCCGTCAGGGGACGAGCAATCAGCCCCAGCATTTT
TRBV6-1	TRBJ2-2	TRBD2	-	CASSELLAGGANTGELFF	TGTGCCAGCAGTGAACTATTAGCGGGGGGTGCGAACACCGGGGAGCTGTTTTTT
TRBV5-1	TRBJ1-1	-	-	CASSSVQAVTEAFF	TGCGCCAGCAGCTCGGTTCAAGCGGTTACTGAAGCTTTCTTT
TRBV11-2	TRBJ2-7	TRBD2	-	CASSLSGTINEQYF	TGTGCCAGCAGCTTATCCGGGACTATCAACGAGCAGTACTTC
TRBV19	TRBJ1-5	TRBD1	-	CASSIAVRAGGYNQPQHF	TGTGCCAGTAGTATAGCAGTCAGGGCAGGGGGCTACAATCAGCCCCAGCATTTT
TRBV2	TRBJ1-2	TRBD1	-	CASRIGGFGYTF	TGTGCCAGCAGGATAGGGGGCTTTGGCTACACCTTC
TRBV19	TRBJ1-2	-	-	CASSIGWTVNGYTF	TGTGCCAGTAGTATAGGTTGGACAGTTAATGGCTACACCTTC
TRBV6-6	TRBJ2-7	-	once	CASLQTAVGYEQYF	TGTGCCAGTCTTCAGACCGCGGTGGGCTACGAGCAGTACTTC
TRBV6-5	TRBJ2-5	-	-	CASSRGGSQETQYF	TGTGCCAGCAGTCGGGGTGGGTCGCAAGAGACCCAGTACTTC
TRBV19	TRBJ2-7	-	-	CAGFSGEQYF	TGTGCCGGTTTCAGTGGCGAGCAGTACTTC
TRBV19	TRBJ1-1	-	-	CASGAGWNTEAFF	TGTGCCAGTGGGGCGGGATGGAACACTGAAGCTTTCTTT
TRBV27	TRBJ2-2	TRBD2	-	CASSFPILAAKNTGELFF	TGTGCCAGCAGTTTTCCGATTCTAGCGGCTAAGAACACCGGGGAGCTGTTTTTT
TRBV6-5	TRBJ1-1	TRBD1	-	CASSRTGRGTEAFF	TGTGCCAGCAGCCGGACAGGGAGAGGGACTGAAGCTTTCTTT
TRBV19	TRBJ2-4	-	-	CASSASVLFDIQYF	TGTGCCAGTAGTGCTAGCGTGTTATTTGACATTCAGTACTTC
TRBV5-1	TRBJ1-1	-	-	CASSSNTEAFF	TGCGCCAGCAGCTCAAACACTGAAGCTTTCTTT
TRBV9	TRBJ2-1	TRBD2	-	CASSAEGGAGGPYNEQFF	TGTGCCAGCAGCGCAGAGGGCGGGGCGGGAGGGCCCTACAATGAGCAGTTCTTC
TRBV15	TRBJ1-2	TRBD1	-	CATSRDRDRGGGYTF	TGTGCCACCAGCAGAGATAGGGACAGGGGAGGGGGCTACACCTTC
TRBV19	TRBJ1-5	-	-	CASGMWQSSNQPQHF	TGTGCCAGTGGTATGTGGCAGTCTAGCAATCAGCCCCAGCATTTT
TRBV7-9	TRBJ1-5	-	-	CASSFVGGVANQPQHF	TGTGCCAGCAGCTTCGTCGGCGGGGTCGCCAATCAGCCCCAGCATTTT
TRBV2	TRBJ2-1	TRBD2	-	CASSEALITSGRPSGQFF	TGTGCCAGCAGTGAAGCGCTTATCACTAGCGGGAGGCCAAGTGGGCAGTTCTTC
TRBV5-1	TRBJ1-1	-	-	CASSWAGGGENTEAFF	TGCGCCAGCAGCTGGGCGGGGGGGGGAGAGAACACTGAAGCTTTCTTT
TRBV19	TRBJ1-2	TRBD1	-	CASSTRAGTGGGYTF	TGTGCCAGTAGTACTCGTGCTGGGACAGGGGGAGGCTACACCTTC
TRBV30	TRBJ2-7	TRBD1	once	CAWSPDRGTNYEQYF	TGTGCCTGGAGCCCTGACAGGGGAACCAACTACGAGCAGTACTTC
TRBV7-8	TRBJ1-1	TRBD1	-	CASSPLTGGAAFF	TGTGCCAGCAGCCCACTCACAGGGGGCGCGGCTTTCTTT
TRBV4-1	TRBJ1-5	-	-	CASSRLSPSNQPQHF	TGCGCCAGCAGCCGTCTTAGTCCTAGCAATCAGCCCCAGCATTTT
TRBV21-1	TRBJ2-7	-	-	CASSPKNGTGSYEQYF	TGTGCCAGCAGCCCTAAAAATGGGACAGGGTCTTACGAGCAGTACTTC
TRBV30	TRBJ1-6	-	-	CACITGEGSPLHF	TGTGCCTGTATAACAGGAGAAGGTTCACCCCTCCACTTT
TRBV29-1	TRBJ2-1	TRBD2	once	CSVETLAAAYNEQFF	TGCAGCGTTGAGACGCTAGCGGCAGCCTACAATGAGCAGTTCTTC
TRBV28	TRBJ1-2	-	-	CASSLEGVEGYTF	TGTGCCAGCAGTTTAGAGGGCGTGGAGGGCTACACCTTC
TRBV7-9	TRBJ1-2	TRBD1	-	CASSLSTGALVYGYTF	TGTGCCAGCAGCTTGTCAACAGGGGCCCTCGTCTATGGCTACACCTTC
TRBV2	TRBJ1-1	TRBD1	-	CASYRGLTTEAFF	TGTGCCAGCTACAGGGGGCTTACCACTGAAGCTTTCTTT